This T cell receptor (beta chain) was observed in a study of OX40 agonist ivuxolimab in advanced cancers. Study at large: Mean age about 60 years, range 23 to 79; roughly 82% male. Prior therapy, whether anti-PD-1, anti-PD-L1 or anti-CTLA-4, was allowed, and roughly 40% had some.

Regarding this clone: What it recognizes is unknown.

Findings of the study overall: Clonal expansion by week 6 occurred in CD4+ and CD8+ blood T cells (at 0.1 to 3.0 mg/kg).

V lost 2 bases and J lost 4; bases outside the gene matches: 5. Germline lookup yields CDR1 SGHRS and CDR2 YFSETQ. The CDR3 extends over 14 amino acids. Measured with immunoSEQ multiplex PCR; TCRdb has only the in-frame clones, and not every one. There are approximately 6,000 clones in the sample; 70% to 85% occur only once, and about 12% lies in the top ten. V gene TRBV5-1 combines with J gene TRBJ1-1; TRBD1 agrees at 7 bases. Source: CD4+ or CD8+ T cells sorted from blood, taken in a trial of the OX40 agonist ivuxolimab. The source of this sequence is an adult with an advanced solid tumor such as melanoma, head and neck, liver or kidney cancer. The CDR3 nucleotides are TGCGCCAGCAGCTTCAATTACAGGGGCACTGAAGCTTTCTTT. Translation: CASSFNYRGTEAFF. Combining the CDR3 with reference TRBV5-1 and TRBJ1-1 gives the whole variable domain KAGVTQTPRYLIKTRGQQVTLSCSPISGHRSVSWYQQTPGQGLQFLFEYFSETQRNKGNFPGRFSGRQFSNSRSEMNVSTLELGDSALYLCASSFNYRGTEAFFGQGTRLTVV.